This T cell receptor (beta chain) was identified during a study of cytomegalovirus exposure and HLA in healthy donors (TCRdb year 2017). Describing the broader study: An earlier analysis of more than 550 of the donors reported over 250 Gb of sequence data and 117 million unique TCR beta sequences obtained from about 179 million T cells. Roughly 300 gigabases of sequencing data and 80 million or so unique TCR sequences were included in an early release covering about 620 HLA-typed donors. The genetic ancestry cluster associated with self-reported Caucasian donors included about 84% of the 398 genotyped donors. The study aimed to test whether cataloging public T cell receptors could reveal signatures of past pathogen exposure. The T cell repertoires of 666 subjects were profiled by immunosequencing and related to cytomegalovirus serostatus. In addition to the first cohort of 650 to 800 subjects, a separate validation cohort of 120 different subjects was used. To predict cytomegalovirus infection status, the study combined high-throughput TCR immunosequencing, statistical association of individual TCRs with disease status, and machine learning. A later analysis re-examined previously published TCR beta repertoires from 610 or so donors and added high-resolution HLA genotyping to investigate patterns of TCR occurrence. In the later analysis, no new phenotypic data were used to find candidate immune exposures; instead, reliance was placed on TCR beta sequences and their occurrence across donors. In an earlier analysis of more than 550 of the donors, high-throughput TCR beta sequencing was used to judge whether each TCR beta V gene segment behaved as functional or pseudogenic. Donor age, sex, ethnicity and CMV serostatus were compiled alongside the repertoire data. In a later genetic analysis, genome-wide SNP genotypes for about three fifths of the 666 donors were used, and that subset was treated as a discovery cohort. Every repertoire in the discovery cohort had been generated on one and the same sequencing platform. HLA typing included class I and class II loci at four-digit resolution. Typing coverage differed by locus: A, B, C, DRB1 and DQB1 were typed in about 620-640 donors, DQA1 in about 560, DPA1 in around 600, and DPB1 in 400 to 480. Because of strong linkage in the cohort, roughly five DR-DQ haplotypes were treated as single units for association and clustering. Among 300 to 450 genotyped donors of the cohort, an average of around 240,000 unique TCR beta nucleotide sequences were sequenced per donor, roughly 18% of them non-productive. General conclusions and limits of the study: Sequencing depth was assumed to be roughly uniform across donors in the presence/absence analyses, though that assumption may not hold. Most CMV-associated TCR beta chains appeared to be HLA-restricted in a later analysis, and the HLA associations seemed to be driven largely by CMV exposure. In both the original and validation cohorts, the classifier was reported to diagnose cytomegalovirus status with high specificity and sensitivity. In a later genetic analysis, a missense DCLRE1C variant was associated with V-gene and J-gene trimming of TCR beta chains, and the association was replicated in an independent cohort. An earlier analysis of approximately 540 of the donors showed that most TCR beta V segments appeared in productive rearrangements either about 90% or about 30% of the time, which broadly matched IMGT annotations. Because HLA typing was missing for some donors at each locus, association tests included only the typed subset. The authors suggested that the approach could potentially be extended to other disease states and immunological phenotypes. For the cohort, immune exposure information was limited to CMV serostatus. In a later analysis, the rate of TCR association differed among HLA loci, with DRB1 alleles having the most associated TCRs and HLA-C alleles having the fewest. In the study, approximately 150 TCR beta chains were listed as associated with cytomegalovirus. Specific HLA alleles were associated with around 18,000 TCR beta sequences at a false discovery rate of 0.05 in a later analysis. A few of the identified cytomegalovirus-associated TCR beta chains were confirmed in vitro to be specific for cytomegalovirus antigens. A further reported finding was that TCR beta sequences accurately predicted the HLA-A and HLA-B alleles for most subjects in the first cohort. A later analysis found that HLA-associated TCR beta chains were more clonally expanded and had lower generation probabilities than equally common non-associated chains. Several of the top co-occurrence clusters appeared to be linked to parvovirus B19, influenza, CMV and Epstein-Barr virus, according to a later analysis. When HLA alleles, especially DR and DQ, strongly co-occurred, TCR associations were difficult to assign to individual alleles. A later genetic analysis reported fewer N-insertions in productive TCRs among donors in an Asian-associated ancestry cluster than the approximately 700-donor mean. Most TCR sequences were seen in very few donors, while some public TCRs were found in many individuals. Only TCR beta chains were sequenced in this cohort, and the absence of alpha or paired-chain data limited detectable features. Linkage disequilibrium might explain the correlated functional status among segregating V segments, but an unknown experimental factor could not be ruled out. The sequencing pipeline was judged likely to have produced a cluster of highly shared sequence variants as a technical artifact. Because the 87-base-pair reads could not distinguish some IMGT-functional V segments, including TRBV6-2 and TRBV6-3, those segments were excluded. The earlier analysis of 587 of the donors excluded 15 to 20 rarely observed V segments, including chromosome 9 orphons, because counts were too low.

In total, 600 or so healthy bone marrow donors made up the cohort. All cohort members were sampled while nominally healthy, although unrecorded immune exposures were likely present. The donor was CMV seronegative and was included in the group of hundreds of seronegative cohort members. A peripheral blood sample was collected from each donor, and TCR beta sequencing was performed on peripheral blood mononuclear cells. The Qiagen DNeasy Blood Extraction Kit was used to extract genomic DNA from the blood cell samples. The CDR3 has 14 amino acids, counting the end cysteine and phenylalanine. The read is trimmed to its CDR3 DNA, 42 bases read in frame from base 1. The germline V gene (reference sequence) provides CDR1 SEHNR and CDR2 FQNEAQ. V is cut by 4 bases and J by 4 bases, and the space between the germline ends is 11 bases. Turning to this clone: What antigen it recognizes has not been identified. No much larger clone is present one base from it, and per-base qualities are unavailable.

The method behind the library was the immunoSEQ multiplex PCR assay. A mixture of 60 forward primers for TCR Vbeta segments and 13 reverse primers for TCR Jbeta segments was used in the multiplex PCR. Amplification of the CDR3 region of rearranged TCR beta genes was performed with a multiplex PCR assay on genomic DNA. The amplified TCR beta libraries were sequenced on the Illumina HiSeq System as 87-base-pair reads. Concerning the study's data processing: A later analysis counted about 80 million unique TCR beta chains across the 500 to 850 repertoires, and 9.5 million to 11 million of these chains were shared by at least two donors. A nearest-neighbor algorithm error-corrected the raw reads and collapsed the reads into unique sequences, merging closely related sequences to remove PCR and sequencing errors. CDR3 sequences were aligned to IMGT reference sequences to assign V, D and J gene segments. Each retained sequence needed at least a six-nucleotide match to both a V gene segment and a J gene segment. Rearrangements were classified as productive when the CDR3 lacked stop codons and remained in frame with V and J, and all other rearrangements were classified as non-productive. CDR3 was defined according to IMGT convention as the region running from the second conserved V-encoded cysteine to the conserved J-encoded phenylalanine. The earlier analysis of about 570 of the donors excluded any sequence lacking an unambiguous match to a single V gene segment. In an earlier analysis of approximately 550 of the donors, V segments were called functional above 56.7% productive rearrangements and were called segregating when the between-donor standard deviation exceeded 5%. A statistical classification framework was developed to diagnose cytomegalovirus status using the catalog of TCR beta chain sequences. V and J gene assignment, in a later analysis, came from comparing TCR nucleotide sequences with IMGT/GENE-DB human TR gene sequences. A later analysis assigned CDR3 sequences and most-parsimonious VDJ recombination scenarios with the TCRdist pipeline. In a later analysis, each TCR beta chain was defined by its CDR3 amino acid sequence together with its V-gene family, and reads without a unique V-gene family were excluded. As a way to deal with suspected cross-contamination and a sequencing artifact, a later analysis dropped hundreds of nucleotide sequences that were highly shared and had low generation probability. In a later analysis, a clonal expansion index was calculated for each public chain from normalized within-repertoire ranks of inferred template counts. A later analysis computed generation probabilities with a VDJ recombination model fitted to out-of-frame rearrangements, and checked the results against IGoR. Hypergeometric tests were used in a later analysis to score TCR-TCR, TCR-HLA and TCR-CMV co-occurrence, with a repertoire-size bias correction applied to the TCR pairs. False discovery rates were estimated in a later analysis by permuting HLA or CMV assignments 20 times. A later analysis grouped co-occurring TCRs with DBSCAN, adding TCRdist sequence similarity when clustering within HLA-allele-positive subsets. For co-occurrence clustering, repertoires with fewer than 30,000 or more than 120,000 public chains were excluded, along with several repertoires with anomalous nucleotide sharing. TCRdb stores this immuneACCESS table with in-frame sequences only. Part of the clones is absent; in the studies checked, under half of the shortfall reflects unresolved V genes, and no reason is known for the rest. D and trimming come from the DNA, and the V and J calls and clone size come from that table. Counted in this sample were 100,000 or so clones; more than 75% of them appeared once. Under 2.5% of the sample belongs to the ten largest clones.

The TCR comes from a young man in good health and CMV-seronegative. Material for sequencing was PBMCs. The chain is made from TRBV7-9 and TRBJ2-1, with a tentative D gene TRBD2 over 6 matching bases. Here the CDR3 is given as CASSSVGGYNEQFF. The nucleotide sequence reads TGTGCCAGCAGCTCGGTTGGGGGGTACAATGAGCAGTTCTTC.